A single sample gave rise to the 10 T cell receptor beta chains below, sequenced in a study of cytomegalovirus exposure and HLA in healthy donors. With 60 Vbeta and 13 Jbeta primers, the PCR was carried out. The table came from immunoSEQ multiplex PCR; TCRdb's copy has only in-frame clones and leaves some out. This table has some 190,000 clones, 83% appearing once. The source material was PBMCs. These receptors came from a man aged 35 to 55 in good health and CMV-seropositive.

The CDR3 sequence: CASSRRDRDYEQYF. CDR3 nucleotide sequence: TGCGCCAGCAGCAGACGGGACAGAGACTACGAGCAGTACTTC. The chain carries TRBV4-1 and TRBJ2-5; 7 positions match TRBD1. The J call may not be correct, given that the DNA end is closer to TRBJ2-7. The CDR3 runs 14 residues. Germline assignment: CDR1 MGHRA and CDR2 YSYEKL.

DNA for the CDR3: TGTGCCAGTAGTCGGTACGGGGGAGGGGTAACCGGGGAGCTGTTTTTT. This sequence encodes CASSRYGGGVTGELFF. The genes are TRBV19 and TRBJ2-2; 7 bases are a match to TRBD2. Germline V gene lookup returns CDR1 LNHDA and CDR2 SQIVND (reference sequence). After removal of 5 bases from V and 5 bases from J, the junction contained 11 bases not matched to a gene. The CDR3 extends over 16 amino acids. The variable domain in full, with the rest retrieved from reference TRBV19 and TRBJ2-2, is DGGITQSPKYLFRKEGQNVTLSCEQNLNHDAMYWYRQDPGQGLRLIYYSQIVNDFQKGDIAEGYSVSREKKESFPLTVTSAQKNPTAFYLCASSRYGGGVTGELFFGEGSRLTVL.

V gene TRBV9 combines with J gene TRBJ2-3, with a possible D match to TRBD1 (5 bases). The V end was cut by 5 bases, the J end by 1 base, with 11 bases between. CDR3 length: 14 residues. The germline gives CDR1 SGDLS, CDR2 YYNGEE. The CDR3 nucleotides are TGTGCCAGCAGTATAGGGGTGGGCACAGATACGCAGTATTTT. It specifies CASSIGVGTDTQYF.

The J gene is TRBJ2-3, the V gene TRBV18; 10 positions agree with TRBD1. J lost 3 bases, V lost 5 bases, and 11 bases had no gene match. There are 17 residues in the CDR3. Germline V CDR1 and CDR2: KGHSH, LQKENI. The CDR3 DNA reads as TGTGCCAGCTCAACACTAAGACAGGGGGCGAGGACAGATACGCAGTATTTT. Translated, it gives CASSTLRQGARTDTQYF.

This rearrangement joins TRBV5-1 to TRBJ2-7; tentatively, D is TRBD2 (6 bases). The CDR3 covers 15 residues. CDR1 and CDR2 (germline): SGHRS, YFSETQ. V dropped 6 bases and J dropped 6 bases, with 22 bases sitting between them. Here the CDR3 DNA reads TGCGCCAGCATTCTACTACCGGGACTCCCAGGCGAGCAGTACTTC. Protein product: CASILLPGLPGEQYF.

This chain connects TRBV4-1 to TRBJ2-1; 7 bases line up with TRBD1. This CDR3 contains 14 residues. Germline CDR1 reads MGHRA; CDR2 reads YSYEKL. The V and J ends lost 0 bases and 11 bases, in that order; junction bases with no gene match: 7. CDR3 in amino acids: CASSQDGTATQQFF. Here the CDR3 DNA reads TGCGCCAGCAGCCAAGACGGGACAGCGACCCAGCAGTTCTTC.

CDR3 in DNA: TGTGCCTGTCTAGCGGGAGTTTCCTACGAGCAGTACTTC. It codes for CACLAGVSYEQYF. This chain uses TRBV30 with TRBJ2-7; 10 positions agree with TRBD2. The CDR3 has 13 residues. Germline CDR1 and CDR2: GTSNPN and SVGIG (reference sequence). Trimming took 6 bases from V and 1 from J; bases not matched to a gene: 3. Variable domain in full (rest from reference TRBV30 and TRBJ2-7): SQTIHQWPATLVQPVGSPLSLECTVEGTSNPNLYWYRQAAGRGLQLLFYSVGIGQISSEVPQNLSASRPQDRQFILSSKKLLLSDSGFYLCACLAGVSYEQYFGPGTRLTVT.

About this clone itself: The junction shows a germline mismatch at one end, possibly a read error. This chain joins TRBV7-9 and TRBJ2-7, with TRBD1 as a possible D gene (6 bases). CDR1 and CDR2 from the germline V gene are SEHNR and FQNEAQ (reference sequence). The CDR3 extends over 14 amino acids. The CDR3 protein is CSSSLGTTTYEQYF. The CDR3 DNA reads as TGTTCCAGCAGCTTAGGGACAACCACCTACGAGCAGTACTTC.

In the case of this clone: One end of the junction varies from germline; a read error may be responsible. The chain employs TRBV9 and TRBJ2-7; D may be TRBD2 (5 bases). Germline V CDR1 and CDR2: SGDLS, YYNGEE. The CDR3 runs to 17 residues. For the CDR3, the DNA is TGTGCCAGCAGCCCCCGGGGTAGCGCGACCTCCTCCCACGAGCAGTACTTC. Its protein is CASSPRGSATSSHEQYF.

On this clone itself: One end of the junction varies from germline; a read error may be responsible. This chain uses TRBV6-1 with TRBJ2-6; D is perhaps TRBD1 (6 bases). This CDR3 contains 15 residues. From germline, CDR1 is MNHNS and CDR2 SASEGT. CDR3 coding DNA: TGTGCCAGCATCAGACGGACAGCCGGGGCCAACGGCCTGACTTTC. It is translated as CASIRRTAGANGLTF.